This T cell receptor (beta chain) is drawn from a study of breast tumors, draining lymph nodes, adjacent tissues (dated by TCRdb to the mid-2010s). For the wider study: In breast cancer patients, the study compared the TCR beta repertoires of tumor, adjacent nontumor tissue and axillary lymph nodes. In human breast cancer, the study set out to evaluate how tumor, surrounding tissue and draining lymph node repertoires relate to one another and whether T cells may move between these sites.

Broader findings and caveats from the paper: Tumor and nontumor tissue repertoires were significantly more similar in luminal-like than in basal-like breast cancer. Tumor T-cell repertoires showed less diversity than lymph node repertoires and more diversity than nontumor tissue repertoires, and tumor T-cell repertoires showed preferential V and J gene usage. The data were judged consistent with most tumor T cells deriving from the lymph node and then expanding within tumor tissue. The conclusion that tumor T cells originate in lymph nodes was framed as consistent with a hypothesis rather than directly demonstrated.

The lymph node samples were taken from the axillary draining lymph nodes of breast cancer patients. The CDR3 holds 15 amino acids from the cysteine to the phenylalanine. This entry keeps only the CDR3 DNA: 45 bases, framed from base 1. The germline V and J ends show losses of 2 bases and 6 bases respectively, and no gene match explains 4 bases of the junction. Taken from the germline V gene, the CDR1 and CDR2 loops are MNHEY and SVGEGT. The sample holds many counts of this clonotype. It lacks a known antigen. Nothing much larger sits one base from this clone, and base qualities are not available. Sequenced on an Illumina HiSeq 2000. Multiplex PCR amplification was used to generate the TCR beta chain libraries. High-throughput sequencing was used to analyze the amplified TCR beta chain products. TCRdb reran the public reads through fastp at Q25 and MiXCR, keeping productive beta chains. For every CDR3 protein sequence, its rows merge into one entry that carries the most common genes and DNA. Here the sample has around 230,000 distinct CDR3 sequences; less than 40% occur a single time. The top ten hold over 3.5% of the sample.

The chain joins TRBV6-2 or TRBV6-3 to TRBJ1-6; TRBD1 aligns with 7 central bases. Material: axillary lymph node tissue. This sequence was found in a female donor with breast cancer. Some clones in this sample may be carry-over from other donors' samples. The nucleotides read TGTGCCAGCAGTTACAGCGGGACAGTTAATTCACCCCTCCACTTT. This yields the protein CASSYSGTVNSPLHF.